The 19 T cell receptor beta chains below all came from one sample that was sequenced in a study of cytomegalovirus exposure and HLA in healthy donors. Both 60 Vbeta primers and 13 Jbeta primers went into the PCR. Sequencing was performed with immunoSEQ multiplex PCR; in TCRdb, only in-frame clones are kept and a portion is missing. The sample comprises around 190,000 clones, about four fifths of which are singletons, and 1.5% to 2% rests with the top ten. The sample taken for sequencing was PBMCs. These TCRs come from a man aged 18 to 35 in good health and CMV-seronegative.

This rearrangement joins TRBV5-1 to TRBJ1-2, with 8 bases identical to TRBD1. With V trimmed by 0 bases and J by 6 bases, 4 bases remained unmatched. Germline lookup yields CDR1 SGHRS and CDR2 YFSETQ. CDR3 length equals 14 residues. The CDR3 loop reads CASSLGQGIDGYTF. The CDR3 bases are TGCGCCAGCAGCTTGGGACAGGGGATCGATGGCTACACCTTC.

The count of this clone is one. The V call is TRBV7-2, the J call TRBJ1-5; D is perhaps TRBD1 (6 bases). The V end lost 6 bases, the J end lost 5 bases, and 17 bases lay between the germline ends. The CDR3 consists of 15 residues. The germline CDR1 and CDR2 sequences are SGHTA and FQGNSA. CDR3 in DNA: TGTGCCAGCAGTCTCAGGGGCTACCAGGATCAGCCCCAGCATTTT. Its translation is CASSLRGYQDQPQHF.

This chain uses TRBV5-8 with TRBJ2-3; the D gene is possibly TRBD2 (7 bases). The CDR3 contains 14 residues. V was shortened by 9 bases and J by 3 bases, with 17 bases between the two germline ends. Germline CDR1 and CDR2: SGHTS and YDEGEE. The CDR3 here is CATPAGAYTDTQYF. For the CDR3, the DNA is TGTGCCACCCCGGCGGGGGCGTATACAGATACGCAGTATTTT.

This chain links TRBV6-6 with TRBJ2-2; D unclear. V was cut by 5 bases and J by 4 bases, with 8 bases left in between. The CDR3 spans 13 residues. In germline, CDR1 is MNHNY, CDR2 SVGAGI (reference sequence). CDR3 loop: CASSVARTGELFF. The CDR3 region has the DNA TGTGCCAGCAGTGTAGCCCGCACCGGGGAGCTGTTTTTT.

V gene TRBV7-8 combines with J gene TRBJ1-3; TRBD1 matches at 7 bases. Germline CDR1 SGHVS, CDR2 FQNEAQ. Trimming took 5 bases from V and 6 from J; bases not matched to a gene: 10. The CDR3 has 15 residues. The CDR3 region is CASSLGAQGLNTIYF. For the CDR3, the DNA is TGTGCCAGCAGCCTTGGCGCACAGGGGTTAAACACCATATATTTT.

The chain is built from TRBV28 and TRBJ2-2; the match to TRBD2 covers 10 bases. The germline CDR1 and CDR2 sequences are MDHEN and SYDVKM. The CDR3 loop spans 17 amino acids. Germline trimming cut 6 bases from V and 3 bases from J; bases unmatched to any gene: 10. The CDR3 bases are TGTGCCAGCAGCCTAGGTGGCCTAGCGGGAGACACCGGGGAGCTGTTTTTT. It yields the protein CASSLGGLAGDTGELFF.

The chain is built from TRBV9 and TRBJ1-4; TRBD1 matches 8 bases. The CDR3 is made up of 16 amino acids. The ends lost 3 bases at V and 6 bases at J; junction bases unmatched: 10. Germline CDR1 SGDLS, CDR2 YYNGEE. The CDR3 coding sequence is TGTGCCAGCAGCGCAGACTCAGGGGGCTTATATGAAAAACTGTTTTTT. Its translation is CASSADSGGLYEKLFF.

This clone was counted a few times. The CDR3 here is CASSKRTTRDSNQPQHF. The DNA of the CDR3 is TGTGCCAGCAGCAAAAGGACAACGAGAGATAGCAATCAGCCCCAGCATTTT. The chain combines TRBV21-1 with TRBJ1-5; the table's D call TRBD1 went unverified against the DNA. TRBV21-1 is a recognized pseudogene. The CDR3 has 17 amino acids.

The chain recombines TRBV6-1 with TRBJ1-3; D is unresolved. V was trimmed by 6 bases and J by 0 bases, leaving 12 bases between them. Germline V gene lookup returns CDR1 MNHNS and CDR2 SASEGT. CDR3 length equals 15 residues. The CDR3 DNA is TGTGCCAGCAGGCAGGCCCGGCACTCTGGAAACACCATATATTTT. It is translated as CASRQARHSGNTIYF.

This chain connects TRBV18 to TRBJ2-4; D may be TRBD2 (6 bases). This CDR3 has 18 amino acids. Germline V gene data show CDR1 as KGHSH and CDR2 as LQKENI. Trimming stripped 3 bases from V and 2 bases from J, with 20 bases between. In nucleotides, the CDR3 is TGTGCCAGCTCACCGTCGGAGGTTCTGGGGAGGACCAAAAACATTCAGTACTTC. It codes for CASSPSEVLGRTKNIQYF.

This clone appeared once. The chain is built from TRBV2 and TRBJ1-5; D remains ambiguous. The CDR3 loop spans 14 amino acids. Germline CDR1 reads SNHLY; CDR2 reads FYNNEI. Trimming pared 4 bases from V and 6 bases from J, leaving 13 bases between. The CDR3 DNA is TGTGCCAGCAGTGGGGCGGGAGGGTTTCAGCCCCAGCATTTT. Encoded protein: CASSGAGGFQPQHF.

The rearrangement uses TRBV11-3 and TRBJ2-2; a weak D match, TRBD2 (7 bases). V was trimmed by 0 bases and J by 5 bases, leaving 10 bases between them. Per the germline V gene, CDR1 is SGHNT and CDR2 is YENEEA. The CDR3 covers 15 residues. The CDR3 protein is CASSLEGGPTGELFF. In DNA form, the CDR3 reads TGTGCCAGCAGCTTAGAGGGGGGGCCGACCGGGGAGCTGTTTTTT. The complete variable domain, with remaining parts taken from reference TRBV11-3 and TRBJ2-2, reads EAGVVQSPRYKIIEKKQPVAFWCNPISGHNTLYWYLQNLGQGPELLIRYENEEAVDDSQLPKDRFSAERLKGVDSTLKIQPAELGDSAVYLCASSLEGGPTGELFFGEGSRLTVL.

The chain employs TRBV15 and TRBJ1-4; 8 positions match TRBD1. Per the germline V gene, CDR1 is LNHNV and CDR2 is YYDKDF (reference sequence). The CDR3 is 16 residues long. Trimming took 1 base from V and 5 from J; bases not matched to a gene: 6. The CDR3 region is CATSRGTTGANEKLFF. The CDR3 DNA reads as TGTGCCACCAGCAGAGGAACGACAGGGGCCAATGAAAAACTGTTTTTT.

The chain uses TRBV7-9 and TRBJ2-1; D gene uncertain. Between the trimmed V and J ends, which lost 7 bases and 3 bases, there was a span of 16 bases. CDR1 and CDR2 from the germline V gene are SEHNR and FQNEAQ (reference sequence). The CDR3 extends over 15 amino acids. The CDR3 spells CASIGAPRFYNEQFF. The CDR3 DNA is TGTGCCAGCATTGGAGCCCCCCGCTTCTACAATGAGCAGTTCTTC.

By its share, this clone is medium-sized. The rearrangement links TRBV6-4 to TRBJ2-3; D gene uncertain. V lost 3 bases and J lost 0, with 10 bases in between. Per the germline V gene, CDR1 is MRHNA and CDR2 is SNTAGT. The CDR3 sequence is 15 residues long. The CDR3 region is CASSETPGSTDTQYF. CDR3 in DNA: TGTGCCAGCAGTGAAACCCCCGGTAGCACAGATACGCAGTATTTT.

The V call is TRBV15, the J call TRBJ2-7; 8 nucleotides agree with TRBD1. The CDR3 extends over 15 amino acids. Germline V gene lookup returns CDR1 LNHNV and CDR2 YYDKDF (reference sequence). V shed 2 bases, J shed 2 bases, and the junction held 5 bases outside the gene matches. CDR3 bases: TGTGCCACCAGCAGACCCGGGACAGGAACCTACGAGCAGTACTTC. It specifies CATSRPGTGTYEQYF.

The J gene is TRBJ1-1, the V gene TRBV25-1, with a possible D match to TRBD1 (6 bases). Per germline, CDR1 MGHDK and CDR2 SYGVNS. The CDR3 runs 13 residues. The V end lost 5 bases, the J end lost 2 bases, and 9 bases lay between the germline ends. CDR3 in DNA: TGTGCCAGCAGTCCAGGGGTTAACACTGAAGCTTTCTTT. Amino acid sequence: CASSPGVNTEAFF.

The chain recombines TRBV6-5 with TRBJ2-7, with D possibly TRBD1 on 6 matching bases. The CDR3 is 13 amino acids. Trimming pared 2 bases from V and 2 bases from J, leaving 7 bases between. Germline V gene lookup returns CDR1 MNHEY and CDR2 SVGAGI. The CDR3 loop is CASSYGQPYEQYF. In nucleotides, the CDR3 is TGTGCCAGCAGTTACGGACAGCCCTACGAGCAGTACTTC.

This clone has only a few counts. This chain links TRBV5-4 with TRBJ1-3; 9 bases are a match to TRBD1. The junction had 8 bases not matched to a gene; V was cut back by 3 bases and J by 1 base. This CDR3 comprises 17 residues. Germline lookup yields CDR1 SGHNT and CDR2 YYREEE (reference sequence). The DNA of the CDR3 is TGTGCCAGCAGCTGGGGGGACAGGGCTTATTCTGGAAACACCATATATTTT. Translating it yields CASSWGDRAYSGNTIYF.